A single sample gave rise to the 2 T cell receptor beta chains below, sequenced in a study of blood T cell repertoires in COVID-19. Sequencing was performed with immunoSEQ multiplex PCR; in TCRdb, only in-frame clones are kept and a portion is missing. The sample yields 300,000 to 350,000 clones, about 88% seen once. The sample comprised PBMCs or T cells enriched from blood (not recorded which). The receptors were gathered from a woman aged 25 to 39 who had been exposed to COVID-19.

The CDR3 DNA is TGTGCCAGCAGTCCCGGGACAGGGGGCCATCAGCCCCAGCATTTT. Encoded protein: CASSPGTGGHQPQHF. The J gene is TRBJ1-5, the V gene TRBV6-5; 12 nucleotides line up with TRBD1. V shed 5 bases and J 5 bases; nucleotides not matched to a gene: 4. Germline V gene lookup returns CDR1 MNHEY and CDR2 SVGAGI. CDR3 length: 15 amino acids.

The chain carries TRBV27 and TRBJ2-7; 7 bases agree with TRBD2. Germline CDR1 is MNHEY and CDR2 is SMNVEV (reference sequence). The CDR3 consists of 16 residues. Trimming removed 2 bases from V and 9 bases from J; junction bases left unmatched: 16. The CDR3 here is CASSLMGAGLTPGQYF. In DNA, the CDR3 is TGTGCCAGCAGTTTAATGGGAGCGGGACTAACCCCCGGGCAGTACTTC.